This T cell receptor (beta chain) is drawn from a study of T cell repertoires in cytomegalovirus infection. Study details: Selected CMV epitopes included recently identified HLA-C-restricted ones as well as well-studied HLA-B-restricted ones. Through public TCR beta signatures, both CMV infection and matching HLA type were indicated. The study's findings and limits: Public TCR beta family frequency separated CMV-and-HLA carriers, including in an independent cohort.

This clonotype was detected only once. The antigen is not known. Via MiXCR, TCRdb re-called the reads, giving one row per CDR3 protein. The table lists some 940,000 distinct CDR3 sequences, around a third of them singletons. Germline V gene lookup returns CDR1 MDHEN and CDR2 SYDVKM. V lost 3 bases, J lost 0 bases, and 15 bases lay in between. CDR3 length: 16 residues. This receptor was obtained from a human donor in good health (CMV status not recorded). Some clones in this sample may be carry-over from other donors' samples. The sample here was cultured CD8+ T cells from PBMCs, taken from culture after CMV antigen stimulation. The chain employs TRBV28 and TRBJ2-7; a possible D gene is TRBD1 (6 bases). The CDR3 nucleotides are TGTGCCAGCAGTTTGTCAGGGGACCTTTTCTCCTACGAGCAGTACGTC. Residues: CASSLSGDLFSYEQYV.